This TCR beta chain is drawn from a study of PD-1 blockade in classical Hodgkin lymphoma. Study in general: Once every 2 weeks, patients received intravenous nivolumab at 3 mg/kg.

The CDR3 spans 17 residues. Deletions cut 5 bases from V and 7 bases from J, with 23 bases between. Germline CDR1 reads PRHDT; CDR2 reads FYEKMQ (reference sequence). A remark on this clone: Its antigen remains unknown.

After autologous stem cell transplantation all patients relapsed, and prior brentuximab vedotin exposure differed between cohorts. Study-wide findings and caveats: The study found complete responders had baseline diversity similar to newly diagnosed patients. Nivolumab initiated under 1 year post-ASCT led to patient exclusion.

Repertoires were generated with immunoSEQ multiplex PCR, while TCRdb's copy carries only in-frame clones and drops some. Of about 43,000 clones listed, roughly 72% are singletons. This TCR was sampled from a human donor with classical Hodgkin lymphoma. This sample comprised peripheral blood mononuclear cells (PBMCs), obtained before the second cycle of nivolumab. The chain couples TRBV13 to TRBJ1-4; TRBD1 might be the D (6 bases). CDR3 region: CASSPNTNRDSGEKLFF. CDR3 nucleotides: TGTGCCAGCAGCCCAAATACGAACAGGGATTCCGGTGAAAAACTGTTTTTT.